These T cell receptor beta chains were read from a single sample in a study of blood T cell repertoires in COVID-19. The protocol was immunoSEQ multiplex PCR, while the TCRdb copy is restricted to in-frame clones and leaves out a portion. The sample comprises roughly 30,000 clones, approximately 90% of which are singletons, and approximately 3.7% rests with the top ten. The material sequenced was peripheral blood. These receptors came from a man in his sixties with acute or convalescent COVID-19. Both conserved end residues are part of each CDR3. A D gene is named only where the DNA matches it firmly. Clone size, where shown, is once, few, many, or a class for clones that have expanded.

v_call: TRBV3-1/TRBV3-2; d_call: TRBD2; j_call: TRBJ2-5; clone_size: .; cdr3_nt: TGTGCCAGCAGCTCCCTAGTTAGCGGGAGGGCAAAAGAGACCCAGTACTTC; cdr3_aa: CASSSLVSGRAKETQYF
v_call: TRBV11-2; d_call: .; j_call: TRBJ2-7; clone_size: .; cdr3_nt: TGTGCCAGCAGCCTTACCGGGGGTAAACTCTCCTACGAGCAGTACTTC; cdr3_aa: CASSLTGGKLSYEQYF
v_call: TRBV11-2; d_call: TRBD2; j_call: TRBJ2-7; clone_size: .; cdr3_nt: TGTGCCACCCCGAAAACTCTAGCGGGAGGCGAGCAGTACTTC; cdr3_aa: CATPKTLAGGEQYF
v_call: TRBV10-3; d_call: .; j_call: TRBJ1-2; clone_size: .; cdr3_nt: TGTGCCATCAGTGAGTCCGGACTCTATGGCTACACCTTC; cdr3_aa: CAISESGLYGYTF
v_call: TRBV2; d_call: TRBD1; j_call: TRBJ1-2; clone_size: few; cdr3_nt: TGTGCCAGCAGTTCAATTGGACAGGGTGGCTACACCTTC; cdr3_aa: CASSSIGQGGYTF
v_call: TRBV2; d_call: .; j_call: TRBJ2-1; clone_size: .; cdr3_nt: TGTGCCAGCAGCGGGACTAGAGGGGGCGGTGAGCAGTTCTTC; cdr3_aa: CASSGTRGGGEQFF
v_call: TRBV29-1; d_call: .; j_call: TRBJ1-1; clone_size: .; cdr3_nt: TGCAGCGTTGAAGGGACAGCGAGGACTGAAGCTTTCTTT; cdr3_aa: CSVEGTARTEAFF
v_call: TRBV6-2/TRBV6-3; d_call: TRBD2; j_call: TRBJ2-7; clone_size: once; cdr3_nt: TGTGCCAGCAGTTATAGCGGGAGATCCGGGGGCGAGCAGTACTTC; cdr3_aa: CASSYSGRSGGEQYF
v_call: TRBV7-6; d_call: TRBD1; j_call: TRBJ1-1; clone_size: .; cdr3_nt: TGTGCCAGCAGCTTAAGAGGGGGCGCCCAAAGAATCACTGAAGCTTTCTTT; cdr3_aa: CASSLRGGAQRITEAFF
v_call: TRBV11-2; d_call: .; j_call: TRBJ1-1; clone_size: .; cdr3_nt: TGTGCCAGCAGCTTACCCCGCGTTATCACTTTGAACACTGAAGCTTTCTTT; cdr3_aa: CASSLPRVITLNTEAFF
v_call: TRBV11-2; d_call: TRBD1; j_call: TRBJ2-5; clone_size: .; cdr3_nt: TGTGCCAGCAGCTTCGCCGGGACAGGGGTAGAGACCCAGTACTTC; cdr3_aa: CASSFAGTGVETQYF
v_call: TRBV5-4; d_call: TRBD2; j_call: TRBJ2-2; clone_size: .; cdr3_nt: TGTGCCAGCAGTGGACGGACTAGCGGCCACACCGGGGAGCTGTTTTTT; cdr3_aa: CASSGRTSGHTGELFF
v_call: TRBV4-3; d_call: .; j_call: TRBJ2-1; clone_size: .; cdr3_nt: TGCGCCAGCAGCCAAGGGACAGCCCTTAGGGGGCAGTTCTTC; cdr3_aa: CASSQGTALRGQFF
v_call: TRBV4-1; d_call: .; j_call: TRBJ2-1; clone_size: .; cdr3_nt: TGCGCCAGCAGCCAAGGACTTTACAATGAGCAGTTCTTC; cdr3_aa: CASSQGLYNEQFF
v_call: TRBV5-1; d_call: TRBD2; j_call: TRBJ2-5; clone_size: few; cdr3_nt: TGCGCCAGCAGCTTTAGCGGGCGCCAAGAGACCCAGTACTTC; cdr3_aa: CASSFSGRQETQYF
v_call: TRBV18; d_call: .; j_call: TRBJ2-7; clone_size: .; cdr3_nt: TGTGCCAGCTCAAGGGGATTATCCTACGAGCAGTACTTC; cdr3_aa: CASSRGLSYEQYF
v_call: TRBV7-9; d_call: .; j_call: TRBJ2-5; clone_size: .; cdr3_nt: TGTGCCAGCAGCCTGAGGCCCGGGGGGACCCAGTACTTC; cdr3_aa: CASSLRPGGTQYF
v_call: TRBV27; d_call: .; j_call: TRBJ2-2; clone_size: few; cdr3_nt: TGTGCCAGCACCCGACTAGGGCTAGCAGACACCGGGGAGCTGTTTTTT; cdr3_aa: CASTRLGLADTGELFF
v_call: TRBV3-1/TRBV3-2; d_call: TRBD1; j_call: TRBJ1-2; clone_size: .; cdr3_nt: TGTGCCAGCAGCCAAGCCGCAGGGGGCGATGGCTACACCTTC; cdr3_aa: CASSQAAGGDGYTF
v_call: TRBV28; d_call: TRBD1; j_call: TRBJ1-2; clone_size: .; cdr3_nt: TGTGCCATAACACCATGGGACAGGGCCCTAGGGGGCTACACCTTC; cdr3_aa: CAITPWDRALGGYTF
v_call: TRBV6-5; d_call: .; j_call: TRBJ2-2; clone_size: .; cdr3_nt: TGTGCCAGCACCCCTCAAGGGGGTCTGACCGGGGAGCTGTTTTTT; cdr3_aa: CASTPQGGLTGELFF
v_call: TRBV28; d_call: .; j_call: TRBJ2-2; clone_size: once; cdr3_nt: TGTGCCAGCAGTGCCTCCGGGTGGAGGAGGGCCGGGGAGCTGTTTTTT; cdr3_aa: CASSASGWRRAGELFF
v_call: TRBV12-5; d_call: TRBD1; j_call: TRBJ1-5; clone_size: few; cdr3_nt: TGTGCTAGTGGTTTAGGACAGGATAATCAGCCCCAGCATTTT; cdr3_aa: CASGLGQDNQPQHF
v_call: TRBV7-9; d_call: .; j_call: TRBJ1-2; clone_size: few; cdr3_nt: TGTGCCAGCAGCTCCTCCGGGAGTGCTAACTATGGCTACACCTTC; cdr3_aa: CASSSSGSANYGYTF
v_call: TRBV21-1; d_call: .; j_call: TRBJ2-1; clone_size: .; cdr3_nt: TGTGCCAGCAGTCACCCCGAGACTAGCGCGATAGGTAAGAAGCAGTTCTTC; cdr3_aa: CASSHPETSAIGKKQFF
v_call: TRBV7-9; d_call: .; j_call: TRBJ1-4; clone_size: .; cdr3_nt: TGTGCCAGCAGCATCTACAGGGCAGGAGATGAAAAACTGTTTTTT; cdr3_aa: CASSIYRAGDEKLFF
v_call: TRBV19; d_call: .; j_call: TRBJ2-2; clone_size: .; cdr3_nt: TGTGCCACCTCAAGCGGGCGGTTGAACACCGGGGAGCTGTTTTTT; cdr3_aa: CATSSGRLNTGELFF
v_call: TRBV28; d_call: .; j_call: TRBJ2-6; clone_size: .; cdr3_nt: TGTGCCAGCAGCGCGACAGGTAGTGGGGCCAACGTCCTGACTTTC; cdr3_aa: CASSATGSGANVLTF
v_call: TRBV5-5; d_call: TRBD2; j_call: TRBJ2-2; clone_size: .; cdr3_nt: TGTGCCAGCAGCTTTTTCGGGAGGCCCTTAAACGGGGAGCTGTTTTTT; cdr3_aa: CASSFFGRPLNGELFF
v_call: TRBV6-5; d_call: TRBD1; j_call: TRBJ2-4; clone_size: .; cdr3_nt: TGTGCCAGCAGTTACCTTCCTCAGGGGGCTGGAAACATTCAGTACTTC; cdr3_aa: CASSYLPQGAGNIQYF
v_call: TRBV30; d_call: .; j_call: TRBJ2-5; clone_size: .; cdr3_nt: TGTGCCTGGAGTGGCGGGGATCGGACCCAGTACTTC; cdr3_aa: CAWSGGDRTQYF
v_call: TRBV19; d_call: TRBD1; j_call: TRBJ1-2; clone_size: .; cdr3_nt: TGTGCCAGTAGTACGGGACAGACTTTTAACTATGGCTACACCTTC; cdr3_aa: CASSTGQTFNYGYTF
v_call: TRBV18; d_call: TRBD2; j_call: TRBJ2-7; clone_size: .; cdr3_nt: TGTGCCAGCTCACAAACTAGCGGGAGGCCCTTCGAGCAGTACTTC; cdr3_aa: CASSQTSGRPFEQYF
v_call: TRBV27; d_call: TRBD2; j_call: TRBJ2-1; clone_size: .; cdr3_nt: TGTGCCAGCAGTTTTATTGGCGGGAGGACCTATGGATACAATGAGCAGTTCTTC; cdr3_aa: CASSFIGGRTYGYNEQFF
v_call: TRBV30; d_call: .; j_call: TRBJ1-1; clone_size: .; cdr3_nt: TGTGCCTGTTCTTATCTCAGCGGCACTGAAGCTTTCTTT; cdr3_aa: CACSYLSGTEAFF
v_call: TRBV5-1; d_call: .; j_call: TRBJ1-2; clone_size: .; cdr3_nt: TGCGCCAGCAGTTCAGGGCTTGGCTACACCTTC; cdr3_aa: CASSSGLGYTF
v_call: TRBV2; d_call: .; j_call: TRBJ2-3; clone_size: .; cdr3_nt: TGTGCCAGCGCAAGTGTGCTACAGAGCACAGATACGCAGTATTTT; cdr3_aa: CASASVLQSTDTQYF
v_call: TRBV5-8; d_call: TRBD2; j_call: TRBJ2-1; clone_size: .; cdr3_nt: TGTGCCAGCAGCGTCACTACGGGACTAGACTACAATGAGCAGTTCTTC; cdr3_aa: CASSVTTGLDYNEQFF
v_call: TRBV9; d_call: TRBD2; j_call: TRBJ2-1; clone_size: .; cdr3_nt: TGTGCCAGCAGCGTAGTTTCTAGCGGGAGTAAAAGTGAGCAGTTCTTC; cdr3_aa: CASSVVSSGSKSEQFF
v_call: TRBV7-6; d_call: .; j_call: TRBJ1-3; clone_size: .; cdr3_nt: TGTGCCAGCAGCTTAGGTCCCAGGGTCTCTGGAAACACCATATATTTT; cdr3_aa: CASSLGPRVSGNTIYF
v_call: TRBV5-4; d_call: .; j_call: TRBJ2-1; clone_size: .; cdr3_nt: TGTGCCAGCAGCTTGACCTTAGATAATGAGCAGTTCTTC; cdr3_aa: CASSLTLDNEQFF
v_call: TRBV5-4; d_call: .; j_call: TRBJ1-1; clone_size: .; cdr3_nt: TGTGCCAGCAGCTTGGCAGGGTCGAACACTGAAGCTTTCTTT; cdr3_aa: CASSLAGSNTEAFF
v_call: TRBV19; d_call: .; j_call: TRBJ2-1; clone_size: .; cdr3_nt: TGTGCCAGTAGTCCTCAGGTTCAATACAATGAGCAGTTCTTC; cdr3_aa: CASSPQVQYNEQFF
v_call: TRBV7-8; d_call: .; j_call: TRBJ2-3; clone_size: .; cdr3_nt: TGTGCCAGCAGTACAACAGATACGCAGTATTTT; cdr3_aa: CASSTTDTQYF
v_call: TRBV15; d_call: TRBD2; j_call: TRBJ2-1; clone_size: .; cdr3_nt: TGTGCCACCAGCGGTACGACTAGCGGGAATGAGCAGTTCTTC; cdr3_aa: CATSGTTSGNEQFF
v_call: TRBV7-2; d_call: .; j_call: TRBJ1-1; clone_size: .; cdr3_nt: TGTGCCAGCAGCTTATACCGACAGACTGAAGCTTTCTTT; cdr3_aa: CASSLYRQTEAFF
v_call: TRBV4-1; d_call: .; j_call: TRBJ1-2; clone_size: .; cdr3_nt: TGCGCCAGCAGCCAAGGACTATCCTCCTATGGCTACACCTTC; cdr3_aa: CASSQGLSSYGYTF
v_call: TRBV19; d_call: TRBD1; j_call: TRBJ1-2; clone_size: .; cdr3_nt: TGTGCCAGTAGTCTGACTGGGACAGGGGGCGATGGCTACACCTTC; cdr3_aa: CASSLTGTGGDGYTF
v_call: TRBV25-1; d_call: .; j_call: TRBJ1-3; clone_size: .; cdr3_nt: TGTGCCAGCAGTCCCTGGGGGCCCGGAAACACCATATATTTT; cdr3_aa: CASSPWGPGNTIYF
v_call: TRBV5-1; d_call: TRBD1; j_call: TRBJ1-1; clone_size: .; cdr3_nt: TGCGCCAGCAGCCGGAACAAGGGGGCGGCTGAAGCTTTCTTT; cdr3_aa: CASSRNKGAAEAFF
v_call: TRBV3-1/TRBV3-2; d_call: .; j_call: TRBJ1-2; clone_size: .; cdr3_nt: TGTGCCAGCAGCCCCCGCGGGAACTATGGCTACACCTTC; cdr3_aa: CASSPRGNYGYTF
v_call: TRBV20-1; d_call: .; j_call: TRBJ2-5; clone_size: once; cdr3_nt: TGCAGTGCTAGAGCTCAAGAGACCCAGTACTTC; cdr3_aa: CSARAQETQYF
v_call: TRBV12-3/TRBV12-4; d_call: .; j_call: TRBJ1-2; clone_size: .; cdr3_nt: TGTGCCAGCAGCCCTCTGCGCGAGGGCGGCTACACCTTC; cdr3_aa: CASSPLREGGYTF
v_call: TRBV18; d_call: TRBD1; j_call: TRBJ1-3; clone_size: .; cdr3_nt: TGTGCCAGCTCACCGACGGGACAGGGGCGAAACACCATATATTTT; cdr3_aa: CASSPTGQGRNTIYF
v_call: TRBV24-1; d_call: .; j_call: TRBJ2-1; clone_size: .; cdr3_nt: TGTGCCACCAGTGATCCCCAGACAGTTTACAATGAGCAGTTCTTC; cdr3_aa: CATSDPQTVYNEQFF